The 30 T cell receptor beta chains below all came from one sample that was sequenced in a study of regulatory T cells in long-lasting Graves disease. Time point given: persistent/refractory GD, antithyroid drugs over 5 years with positive TRAb. Construction of the TCR library relied on RNA isolated from PBMCs. Arm-PCR of CDR3 regions and iRepertoire HTBI primers were used to build TCR beta libraries. TCRdb re-analysed the multiplex PCR reads in MiXCR, keeping a single row per CDR3 protein. Found here are under 500,000 distinct CDR3 sequences, 20% of them singletons; the top ten hold roughly 8%. This specimen consisted of peripheral blood mononuclear cells (PBMCs), obtained when the disease was refractory, from a patient treated with antithyroid drugs. The receptors originated from a female donor with Graves disease.

The table lists this clonotype with a count of one. The rearrangement uses TRBV12-3 or TRBV12-4 and TRBJ2-3; D is uncertain. This CDR3 has 16 amino acids. Trimming cost V 0 bases and J 2 bases, with 12 bases left between them. CDR3 residues: CASSLARFGSTDTQYF. The CDR3 nucleotides are TGTGCCAGCAGTTTAGCCCGGTTTGGCTCCACAGATACGCAGTATTTT.

This clonotype was seen at least ten times. The CDR3 DNA is TGTGCCAGCAGTACCCGGGACAGGGGCTATAATTCACCCCTCCACTTT. This encodes CASSTRDRGYNSPLHF. The chain combines TRBV6-1 with TRBJ1-6; 10 nucleotides agree with TRBD1. From germline, CDR1 is MNHNS and CDR2 SASEGT. The trim removed 5 bases at V and 3 bases at J, leaving 4 bases unmatched. There are 16 residues in the CDR3.

The chain combines TRBV25-1 with TRBJ1-6; no clear D. Trimming took 2 bases from V and 13 from J, leaving 12 bases between them. Germline V gives CDR1 MGHDK, CDR2 SYGVNS. The CDR3 extends over 13 amino acids. Written as DNA, the CDR3 is TGTGCCAGCAGTGAAGCGGGAACAGAGCCCCTCCACTTT. Its translation: CASSEAGTEPLHF. Variable domain in full (rest from reference TRBV25-1 and TRBJ1-6): EADIYQTPRYLVIGTGKKITLECSQTMGHDKMYWYQQDPGMELHLIHYSYGVNSTEKGDLSSESTVSRIRTEHFPLTLESARPSHTSQYLCASSEAGTEPLHFGNGTRLTVT.

This clonotype was seen repeatedly, ten times or more. V gene TRBV7-2 combines with J gene TRBJ1-2; a weak D match, TRBD1 (6 bases). CDR1 SGHTA and CDR2 FQGNSA come from the germline V gene. V gave up 4 bases and J gave up 7 bases, with 22 bases separating them. This CDR3 has 16 residues. CDR3 region: CASSWYRRGRRFGYTF. CDR3 sequence (DNA): TGTGCCAGCAGCTGGTACCGACGGGGGCGCCGCTTTGGCTACACCTTC.

J is TRBJ2-5 and V is TRBV5-1; D gene ambiguous. Germline V lookup: CDR1 SGHRS, CDR2 YFSETQ. V lost 1 base and J lost 2, with 12 bases in between. The CDR3 sequence is 15 residues long. The CDR3 here is CASSLMSDVQETQYF. The CDR3 region has the DNA TGCGCCAGCAGCTTGATGTCCGATGTGCAAGAGACCCAGTACTTC.

This clonotype appeared many times. This chain connects TRBV27 to TRBJ1-1, with 9 bases matching TRBD1. Germline CDR1 reads MNHEY; CDR2 reads SMNVEV (reference sequence). The CDR3 length is 16 residues. The ends lost 6 bases at V and 5 bases at J; junction bases unmatched: 13. Here the CDR3 DNA reads TGTGCCAGCAGACAACTTTGGGGACAGGGCTTTACTGAAGCTTTCTTT. Its protein is CASRQLWGQGFTEAFF.

The chain couples TRBV9 to TRBJ1-3, with a tentative D call TRBD1 (5 bases). V lost 0 bases to trimming and J lost 2 bases, with 12 bases between them. Germline CDR1 and CDR2: SGDLS and YYNGEE. The CDR3 sequence is 16 residues long. The CDR3 loop reads CASSVDQGRAGNTIYF. CDR3 DNA: TGTGCCAGCAGCGTAGACCAGGGAAGGGCTGGAAACACCATATATTTT.

The CDR3 is CASSPARGGGPEEQYF. CDR3 in DNA: TGTGCCAGCAGCCCGGCCAGGGGCGGGGGCCCGGAGGAGCAGTACTTC. The V and J genes are TRBV7-2 and TRBJ2-7, with TRBD2 as a possible D gene (7 bases). Between the trimmed V and J ends, which lost 5 bases and 7 bases, there was a span of 24 bases. The germline CDR1 and CDR2 sequences are SGHTA and FQGNSA. CDR3 size: 16 residues.

At least ten counts were recorded for this clonotype. The chain employs TRBV14 and TRBJ1-1; possible D gene TRBD1, 6 bases. This CDR3 contains 13 residues. The V gene's germline CDR1 is SGHDN and CDR2 FVKESK. Trimming took 4 bases from V and 8 from J, leaving 14 bases between them. The chain's CDR3 is CASSPALRGEAFF. The CDR3 DNA follows: TGTGCCAGCAGCCCCGCGCTCAGGGGCGAAGCTTTCTTT.

The rearrangement joins TRBV30 to TRBJ1-1; 7 nucleotides align to TRBD1. The V segment lost 0 bases and the J segment 0 bases; nucleotides outside the gene matches: 7. CDR3 size: 16 residues. Per germline, CDR1 GTSNPN and CDR2 SVGIG (reference sequence). DNA for the CDR3: TGTGCCTGGAGTGTATCACCCGGGACAGTGAACACTGAAGCTTTCTTT. It translates to CAWSVSPGTVNTEAFF.

This clonotype was detected a few times. The rearrangement links TRBV5-6 to TRBJ1-2; 9 bases fit TRBD1. J gave up 4 bases and V 5 bases, and 6 bases lay outside the gene matches. The CDR3 has 14 residues. Germline-derived CDR1 and CDR2 are SGHDT and YYEEEE. This chain's CDR3 is CASSTGGLSYGYTF. The CDR3, as DNA: TGTGCCAGCAGTACAGGGGGCTTAAGCTATGGCTACACCTTC.

The genes are TRBV28 and TRBJ1-6; TRBD1 matches 8 bases. The CDR3 runs 13 residues. The germline gives CDR1 MDHEN, CDR2 SYDVKM. Trimming at V came to 10 bases and at J to 6 bases, leaving 5 bases not matched to a gene. Written as DNA, the CDR3 is TGTGCCACCCTAGGACAGGGTAATTCACCCCTCCACTTT. Its translation is CATLGQGNSPLHF. Filled out from reference TRBV28 and TRBJ1-6, the complete variable domain reads DVKVTQSSRYLVKRTGEKVFLECVQDMDHENMFWYRQDPGLGLRLIYFSYDVKMKEKGDIPEGYSVSREKKERFSLILESASTNQTSMYLCATLGQGNSPLHFGNGTRLTVT.

This clonotype was detected only a few times. The CDR3 sequence: CASSQQSAVTDTQYF. The CDR3 DNA follows: TGTGCCAGCAGCCAACAGTCAGCAGTCACAGATACGCAGTATTTT. The rearrangement joins TRBV3-1 to TRBJ2-3; D gene uncertain. Looked up from germline, CDR1 is LGHDT and CDR2 is YNNKEL (reference sequence). The length of the CDR3 is 15 residues. V gave up 2 bases and J gave up 2 bases, with 11 bases separating them.

This chain uses TRBV4-1 with TRBJ2-7; 9 bases match TRBD1. The CDR3 runs 15 residues. The germline gives CDR1 MGHRA, CDR2 YSYEKL. V gave up 7 bases and J gave up 2 bases; unmatched junction bases: 9. The CDR3 nucleotides are TGCGCCAGCACCCCCAAGACAGGGGGGCCCTACGAGCAGTACTTC. Its protein is CASTPKTGGPYEQYF.

This clonotype has ten or more counts. CDR3 residues: CASSELRQGFNQPQHF. CDR3 in DNA: TGTGCCAGCAGTGAATTGAGACAGGGGTTCAATCAGCCCCAGCATTTT. The chain is built from TRBV6-1 and TRBJ1-5, with 8 bases aligning to TRBD1. The CDR3 sequence is 16 residues long. Germline V lookup: CDR1 MNHNS, CDR2 SASEGT. V was pared by 2 bases and J by 3 bases, with 6 bases of the junction left unmatched.

This clonotype has just one count. The chain joins TRBV25-1 to TRBJ1-2; TRBD1 might be the D (5 bases). V was clipped by 3 bases and J by 2 bases, with 7 bases between them. Germline assignment: CDR1 MGHDK and CDR2 SYGVNS. This CDR3 is 13 amino acids long. CDR3 in amino acids: CASSDYRNYGYTF. CDR3 DNA sequence: TGTGCCAGCAGTGATTACAGGAACTATGGCTACACCTTC.

A word on this clonotype: This CDR3 is missing its conserved last phenylalanine or tryptophan, likely due to a read error. The limits of the CDR3 on the DNA are not certain, so only TCRdb's listed CDR3 is given. The chain has TRBV14 and TRBJ1-2; TRBD1 is the table's D call and was not checked against the DNA. Germline V gene lookup returns CDR1 SGHDN and CDR2 FVKESK. The CDR3 is 8 residues long, ends included. The CDR3 reads CASSQGAI.

This clonotype was seen at least ten times. The chain has TRBV6-1 and TRBJ1-1; TRBD1 agrees at 7 bases. Germline V gene data show CDR1 as MNHNS and CDR2 as SASEGT. This CDR3 region has 11 residues. With V trimmed by 5 bases and J by 7 bases, 1 base remained unmatched. The CDR3 region has the DNA TGTGCCAGCAGTCCAGGGGGTGAAGCTTTCTTT. Protein sequence: CASSPGGEAFF.

The table lists this clonotype with a few counts. CDR3 sequence (DNA): TGTGCCAGCAGCGTAGGAAGTGGCCTCCAAGAGACCCAGTACTTC. As protein: CASSVGSGLQETQYF. V gene TRBV9 combines with J gene TRBJ2-5, with no clear D. Per germline, CDR1 SGDLS and CDR2 YYNGEE. Trimming shortened V by 0 bases and J by 1 base, and 10 bases separated the two germline ends. The CDR3 contains 15 residues.

The chain recombines TRBV4-1 with TRBJ2-2; D is possibly TRBD1 (6 bases). The CDR3 extends over 15 amino acids. From germline, CDR1 is MGHRA and CDR2 YSYEKL. V lost 0 bases and J lost 3, with 8 bases in between. Here the CDR3 reads CASSQEGHDTGELFF. CDR3 nucleotide sequence: TGCGCCAGCAGCCAAGAGGGACACGACACCGGGGAGCTGTTTTTT.

This clonotype was seen more than once but under ten times. V and J are TRBV7-2 and TRBJ2-7; perhaps TRBD1 as D (6 bases). Trimming removed 6 bases from V and 3 bases from J, with 24 bases in between. The CDR3 has 17 residues. Germline-derived CDR1 and CDR2 are SGHTA and FQGNSA. CDR3 amino acids: CASSSTGTTAAFYEQYF. DNA of the CDR3: TGTGCCAGCAGTTCGACAGGAACGACGGCGGCTTTCTACGAGCAGTACTTC.

This clonotype was picked up a small number of times. CDR3 sequence: CASSPGASGELFF. CDR3 coding DNA: TGTGCCAGCAGCCCCGGGGCCTCCGGGGAGCTGTTTTTT. The chain carries TRBV27 and TRBJ2-2, with D tentatively TRBD1 or TRBD2 (5 bases each). The length of the CDR3 is 13 residues. Trimming shortened V by 6 bases and J by 6 bases, and 11 bases separated the two germline ends. The germline gives CDR1 MNHEY, CDR2 SMNVEV (reference sequence).

This chain connects TRBV5-4 to TRBJ2-7; 10 bases align to TRBD1. V lost 3 bases and J lost 6; bases outside the gene matches: 9. From germline, CDR1 is SGHNT and CDR2 YYREEE (reference sequence). The CDR3 spans 15 residues. CDR3 sequence reads: CASSSGTGVGREQYF. The CDR3 DNA sequence: TGTGCCAGCAGCTCGGGGACAGGGGTAGGTCGCGAGCAGTACTTC.

There are many counts of this clonotype. This sequence joins TRBV12-3 or TRBV12-4 and TRBJ1-5, with a possible D match to TRBD1 (6 bases). V lost 5 bases and J 3 bases, leaving 11 bases between the germline ends. CDR3 length: 14 amino acids. The CDR3 sequence: CASSDDRTNQPQHF. CDR3 sequence (DNA): TGTGCCAGCAGTGACGACAGGACCAATCAGCCCCAGCATTTT.

The table lists this clonotype with many counts. V gene TRBV2 combines with J gene TRBJ2-2, with D possibly matching TRBD2 (5 bases). The V and J ends lost 7 bases and 3 bases respectively, with 12 bases between them. CDR1 is SNHLY, CDR2 FYNNEI, per germline. This CDR3 contains 14 residues. The DNA of the CDR3 is TGTGCCAGCACTGCTAGCACATACACCGGGGAGCTGTTTTTT. Protein: CASTASTYTGELFF. Combining the CDR3 with reference TRBV2 and TRBJ2-2 gives the whole variable domain EPEVTQTPSHQVTQMGQEVILRCVPISNHLYFYWYRQILGQKVEFLVSFYNNEISEKSEIFDDQFSVERPDGSNFTLKIRSTKLEDSAMYFCASTASTYTGELFFGEGSRLTVL.

The chain has TRBV6-2 or TRBV6-3 and TRBJ1-6; possibly TRBD1 for D (5 bases). Germline loops: CDR1 MNHEY, CDR2 SVGEGT. The CDR3 is 15 amino acids. V was shortened by 2 bases and J by 9 bases, with 14 bases between the two germline ends. The CDR3 DNA reads TGTGCCAGCAGTTACAAGGGCCAGGGTAGTTCACCCCTCCACTTT. It translates to CASSYKGQGSSPLHF.

This clonotype was detected a few times. The rearrangement uses TRBV20-1 and TRBJ1-2; unclear D gene. The CDR3 is made up of 14 amino acids. The ends were cut back, 6 bases at V and 0 bases at J, with 14 bases in the middle. Germline V gene data show CDR1 as DFQATT and CDR2 as SNEGSKA (reference sequence). The chain's CDR3 is CSATPELTNYGYTF. The CDR3 coding sequence is TGCAGTGCAACTCCAGAATTGACTAACTATGGCTACACCTTC.

The chain carries TRBV7-2 and TRBJ2-5; 11 nucleotides agree with TRBD1. There are 15 residues in the CDR3. Germline lookup yields CDR1 SGHTA and CDR2 FQGNSA. After removal of 5 bases from V and 5 bases from J, the junction contained 7 bases not matched to a gene. The CDR3 reads CASSHGTGGFETQYF. Here the CDR3 DNA reads TGTGCCAGCAGCCACGGGACAGGGGGATTTGAGACCCAGTACTTC.

This chain connects TRBV6-2 or TRBV6-3 to TRBJ2-2; D perhaps matches TRBD1 (6 bases). This CDR3 is 16 amino acids long. Germline CDR1 and CDR2: MNHEY and SVGEGT. V was shortened by 5 bases and J by 6 bases, with 19 bases between the two germline ends. The CDR3 DNA is TGTGCCAGCAGTGGGAAGACAGGATTGCGCGCCGGGGAGCTGTTTTTT. Translation gives CASSGKTGLRAGELFF.

This chain links TRBV3-2 with TRBJ2-7; TRBD1 was called by the table and not checked on the DNA. TRBV3-2 is tagged as a pseudogene. The CDR3 contains 14 residues. The CDR3 region is CASHRDSPTYEQYF. DNA for the CDR3: TGTGCCAGCCACCGGGACAGTCCCACCTACGAGCAGTACTTC.